Listed below are T cell receptor beta chains from one sample, sequenced in a study of T cell changes during pregnancy in multiple sclerosis. The assay was immunoSEQ multiplex PCR, and TCRdb's table has in-frame clones only and misses some. The sample lists tens of thousands of clones, 85% to 95% occurring once. The source material was CD4+ T cells from peripheral blood mononuclear cells, sampled after pregnancy. The receptor source for this set is a female donor in good health, enrolled as a control in a pregnancy study. The CDR3 runs from the conserved cysteine through the conserved F or W. The D gene is left open where the match is weak. Only part of the rows carry a size: once, few, many, or a class if the clone is expanded.

d_call	v_call	j_call	clone_size	cdr3_nt	cdr3_aa
.	TRBV5-1	TRBJ2-3	.	TGCGCCAGCAGCTTGGCTCAGGGGATGGATACGCAGTATTTT	CASSLAQGMDTQYF
TRBD2	TRBV14	TRBJ2-1	once	TGTGCCAGCAGCCCGGCCCTATTCGCGGGGGGGAACAATGAGCAGTTCTTC	CASSPALFAGGNNEQFF
.	TRBV5-6	TRBJ2-4	.	TGTGCCAGCAGCTTTGGAGGGTTGTTGGCCAAAAACATTCAGTACTTC	CASSFGGLLAKNIQYF
TRBD2	TRBV30	TRBJ2-2	once	TGTGCCTGGAGCCGGACTAGCGGGGGTGGCGGGGAGCTGTTTTTT	CAWSRTSGGGGELFF
TRBD2	TRBV18	TRBJ2-1	.	TGTGCCAGCTCCGGGACTAGCGGGAGAGATGAGCAGTTCTTC	CASSGTSGRDEQFF
TRBD1	TRBV18	TRBJ1-1	.	TGTGCCAGCTCACCACTTGGGACAGGGGGAACTGAAGCTTTCTTT	CASSPLGTGGTEAFF
.	TRBV7-7	TRBJ2-5	once	TGTGCTAGCAGCCCCACTTACGAGACCCAGTACTTC	CASSPTYETQYF
TRBD2	TRBV5-1	TRBJ2-6	once	TGCGCCAGCAGCTTGGCCCACAGGACTAGCGGCAGCTCTGGGGCCAACGTCCTGACTTTC	CASSLAHRTSGSSGANVLTF
.	TRBV30	TRBJ1-1	.	TGTGCCTGGAGTGTACTAGGCGGAATCAAAGCTTTCTTT	CAWSVLGGIKAFF
.	TRBV30	TRBJ2-7	.	TGTGCCTGGGGAGACGGATACGAGCAGTACTTC	CAWGDGYEQYF
TRBD1	TRBV6-5	TRBJ1-2	.	TGTGCCAGCAGTTCGGGACAGCATTACACCTTC	CASSSGQHYTF
TRBD1	TRBV7-9	TRBJ1-2	.	TGTGCCAGCAGCCCCGGGACAGGATATGGCTACACCTTC	CASSPGTGYGYTF
TRBD1	TRBV7-2	TRBJ2-7	.	TGTGCCAGCAGCCTGACAGGGGACGAGCAGTACTTC	CASSLTGDEQYF
.	TRBV2	TRBJ2-3	.	TGTGCCAGCAGTCTCTCGCGGGGAGTTGATACGCAGTATTTT	CASSLSRGVDTQYF
.	TRBV27	TRBJ1-6	.	TGTGCCAGCAGTTTCGGGCAGGGGAATTCACCCCTCCACTTT	CASSFGQGNSPLHF
.	TRBV18	TRBJ2-1	.	TGTGCCAGCTCACCAAAGTCGGGACTCCTGGCAAATGAGCAGTTCTTC	CASSPKSGLLANEQFF
TRBD2	TRBV4-2	TRBJ2-1	.	TGTGCCAGCAGCCAAGAGGGAGCGGGCGGGAGAAATGAGCAGTTCTTC	CASSQEGAGGRNEQFF
.	TRBV10-3	TRBJ1-6	.	TGTGCCATCAGTGAGGGACAGTCATCTCCCCTCCACTTT	CAISEGQSSPLHF
.	TRBV27	TRBJ2-5	.	TGTGCCAGCAGAAGGGGGAAGACCCAGTACTTC	CASRRGKTQYF
.	TRBV28	TRBJ2-1	.	TGTGCCAGCAGGACCTCGGGACTGACCTACAATGAGCAGTTCTTC	CASRTSGLTYNEQFF
.	TRBV30	TRBJ2-7	once	TGTGCCTGGAGTAGGGGTATTCCCAACGAGCAGTACTTC	CAWSRGIPNEQYF
.	TRBV7-6	TRBJ1-1	.	TGTGCCAGCAGCTCTAACTCAGGGCCAGGCACTGAAGCTTTCTTT	CASSSNSGPGTEAFF
TRBD1	TRBV2	TRBJ2-2	.	TGTGCCAGCGGGACAGGGGGCATCACCGGGGAGCTGTTTTTT	CASGTGGITGELFF
.	TRBV7-9	TRBJ2-5	.	TGTGCCAGCAGCTTACTGGGAGTACGGGAGACCCAGTACTTC	CASSLLGVRETQYF
TRBD1	TRBV5-1	TRBJ1-1	once	TGCGCCAGCGGGACCTGGGACAGGTCCATGAACACTGAAGCTTTCTTT	CASGTWDRSMNTEAFF
TRBD2	TRBV25-1	TRBJ2-1	once	TGTGCCAGCAGTGACCCGACTAGCGGGATTGGTGAGCAGTTCTTC	CASSDPTSGIGEQFF
.	TRBV11-2	TRBJ2-2	once	TGTGCCAGCAGCCCCCCCCTGCGGCTTGACACCGGGGAGCTGTTTTTT	CASSPPLRLDTGELFF
.	TRBV11-3	TRBJ2-1	.	TGTGCCAGCAGCCTAGGGCAGGTCAACTTCAATGAGCAGTTCTTC	CASSLGQVNFNEQFF
.	TRBV5-1	TRBJ1-4	.	TGCGCCAGCAGCTTGGGGCCGACTAATGAAAAACTGTTTTTT	CASSLGPTNEKLFF
.	TRBV15	TRBJ1-5	.	TGTGCCACCAGCAGAGTCGCCGGGGGTCAGCCCCAGCATTTT	CATSRVAGGQPQHF
.	TRBV30	TRBJ1-5	.	TGTGCCTGGAGTGTCGGTCAGCGTAACAATCAGCCCCAGCATTTT	CAWSVGQRNNQPQHF
TRBD1	TRBV6-5	TRBJ1-2	.	TGTGCCAGCAGTTCCGGAACAGGGGGGAGCTATGGCTACACCTTC	CASSSGTGGSYGYTF
.	TRBV10-2	TRBJ1-5	once	TGCGCCAGCAGTGAGGGCAGGGATCAGCCCCAGCATTTT	CASSEGRDQPQHF
TRBD1	TRBV2	TRBJ2-7	.	TGTGCCAGCACGACAGGGGCCTACGAGCAGTACTTC	CASTTGAYEQYF
.	TRBV29-1	TRBJ1-1	few	TGCAGCGTTGATCACGGGAACACTGAAGCTTTCTTT	CSVDHGNTEAFF
TRBD1	TRBV6-5	TRBJ1-1	.	TGTGCCAGCAGTCGGTCGGGACAGGGGGCTTATGAAGCTTTCTTT	CASSRSGQGAYEAFF
TRBD1	TRBV30	TRBJ1-1	.	TGTGCCTGGAGTGTAAAGGCCGGGACAGGTATGAACACTGAAGCTTTCTTT	CAWSVKAGTGMNTEAFF
.	TRBV2	TRBJ2-7	.	TGTGCCAGCGCAGGGGGCGGGGGCCCTCTTGGGCAGTACTTC	CASAGGGGPLGQYF
.	TRBV5-1	TRBJ2-1	once	TGCGCCAGCAGCTTGGCAGGGTTTGAAGTTAATGAGCAGTTCTTC	CASSLAGFEVNEQFF
TRBD1	TRBV5-5	TRBJ1-4	.	TGTGCCAGCAGCTTAGGGACAGGGGATGAAAAACTGTTTTTT	CASSLGTGDEKLFF
.	TRBV29-1	TRBJ1-2	.	TGCAGCGTTGAAGTTCCAGGGCAGGGGGGCTACACCTTC	CSVEVPGQGGYTF
.	TRBV30	TRBJ2-3	.	TGTGCCTTGGACATCCCTAGCACAGATACGCAGTATTTT	CALDIPSTDTQYF
TRBD1	TRBV7-2	TRBJ1-2	.	TGTGCCAGCAGCTTTACAGGGGTGGACTATGGCTACACCTTC	CASSFTGVDYGYTF
TRBD1	TRBV29-1	TRBJ1-4	.	TGCAGCGTTTTTAGGGACAGTAATGAAAAACTGTTTTTT	CSVFRDSNEKLFF
TRBD1	TRBV15	TRBJ1-2	.	TGTGCCACCAGCAGAGCGACAGGGAATCGGGCTAACTATGGCTACACCTTC	CATSRATGNRANYGYTF
TRBD2	TRBV7-2	TRBJ2-7	.	TGTGCCAGCAGCTTAGTGGCTAGCGGGGGGGCCTCCTACGAGCAGTACTTC	CASSLVASGGASYEQYF
.	TRBV7-2	TRBJ1-2	.	TGTGCCAGCAGCCTCATAGGGAGGGGCTACACCTTC	CASSLIGRGYTF
.	TRBV14	TRBJ2-7	.	TGTGCCAGCAGCCAAGATAGGGGCGGTCCAGCCTACGAGCAGTACTTC	CASSQDRGGPAYEQYF
TRBD2	TRBV30	TRBJ2-1	.	TGTGCCTGGAGTAAAGTTAGCGGGAGGGCAGATGAGCAGTTCTTC	CAWSKVSGRADEQFF
TRBD1	TRBV29-1	TRBJ1-1	.	TGCAGCGTCGTGAACCCGGGACAGGACCCGAACACTGAAGCTTTCTTT	CSVVNPGQDPNTEAFF
.	TRBV7-2	TRBJ2-7	.	TGTGCCAGCAGCTTTCTGACAGGTTCAGTTGAGCAGTACTTC	CASSFLTGSVEQYF
.	TRBV5-1	TRBJ1-1	.	TGCGCCAGCAGCTTGGGTCCTATGAACACTGAAGCTTTCTTT	CASSLGPMNTEAFF
.	TRBV18	TRBJ2-2	.	TGTGCCAGCTCACCACCGAAGGGACAGAACACCGGGGAGCTGTTTTTT	CASSPPKGQNTGELFF
.	TRBV29-1	TRBJ2-5	.	TGCAGCGTTCGACAGTCCCAAGAGACCCAGTACTTC	CSVRQSQETQYF
.	TRBV11-2	TRBJ2-7	.	TGTGCCAGCAGCTTCGGGACCTACGAGCAGTACTTC	CASSFGTYEQYF
.	TRBV10-1	TRBJ2-5	.	TGCGCCAGCAGTCCAGGGGACCAAGAGACCCAGTACTTC	CASSPGDQETQYF
TRBD2	TRBV7-8	TRBJ2-7	.	TGTGCCAGCAGCTTACGGCGGGACTACTCCTACGAGCAGTACTTC	CASSLRRDYSYEQYF
TRBD1	TRBV19	TRBJ2-6	.	TGTGCCAGTAGTGCAAACAGGGGATCTGGGGCCAACGTCCTGACTTTC	CASSANRGSGANVLTF
.	TRBV7-2	TRBJ2-1	once	TGTGCCAGCAGCTTCCCCGGTGAGCAGTTCTTC	CASSFPGEQFF
TRBD1	TRBV10-3	TRBJ1-5	.	TGTGCCATCAGCGGACAGGGAAAGGCCCAGCATTTT	CAISGQGKAQHF